This TCR beta chain was obtained from a study of cytomegalovirus exposure and HLA in healthy donors. Findings and caveats of the study: Later analysis demonstrated an association between a missense DCLRE1C variant and TCR beta V- and J-gene trimming.

As concerns this clone: Its antigen is unknown.

PCR employed 60 Vbeta and 13 Jbeta primers. Sequencing used immunoSEQ multiplex PCR; TCRdb keeps in-frame clones, though not all of them. The table has 250,000 to 350,000 clones, about nine tenths seen once. The sample taken for sequencing was PBMCs. The TCR comes from a man aged 35 to 55 in good health and CMV-seropositive.

CDR3: CASSLGAVEAFF. In DNA form, the CDR3 reads TGTGCCAGCAGCTTAGGGGCCGTGGAAGCTTTCTTT. The rearrangement joins TRBV7-9 to TRBJ1-1; D is undetermined. This CDR3 is built from 12 residues. Germline CDR1 reads SEHNR; CDR2 reads FQNEAQ (reference sequence). Trimming cost V 1 base and J 8 bases, with 8 bases left between them.